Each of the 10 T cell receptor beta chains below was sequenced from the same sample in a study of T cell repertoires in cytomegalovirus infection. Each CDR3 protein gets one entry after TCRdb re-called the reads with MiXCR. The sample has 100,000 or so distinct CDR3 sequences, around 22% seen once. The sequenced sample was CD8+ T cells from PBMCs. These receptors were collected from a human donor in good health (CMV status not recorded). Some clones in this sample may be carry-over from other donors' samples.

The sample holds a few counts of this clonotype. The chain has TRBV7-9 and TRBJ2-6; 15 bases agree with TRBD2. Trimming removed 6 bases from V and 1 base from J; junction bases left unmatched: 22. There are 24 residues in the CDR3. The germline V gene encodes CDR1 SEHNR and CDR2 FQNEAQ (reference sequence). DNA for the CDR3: TGTGCCAGCAGTTCCTTCCACACCGGGACTAGCGGGAGGCGAGGGGAGTCTGGGGCCAACGTCCTGACTTTC. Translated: CASSSFHTGTSGRRGESGANVLTF.

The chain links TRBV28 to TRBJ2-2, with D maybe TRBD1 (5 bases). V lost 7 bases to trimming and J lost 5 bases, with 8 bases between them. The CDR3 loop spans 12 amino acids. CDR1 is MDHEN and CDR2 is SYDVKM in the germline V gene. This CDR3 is CASTRVTGELFF. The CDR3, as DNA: TGTGCCAGCACCAGGGTTACCGGGGAGCTGTTTTTT.

The CDR3 reads CASRDGGRSSYEQYF. CDR3 coding DNA: TGTGCCAGCAGGGACGGGGGGCGAAGTTCCTACGAGCAGTACTTC. The V call is TRBV6-6, the J call TRBJ2-7; the D gene is possibly TRBD2 (7 bases). Trimming shortened V by 6 bases and J by 1 base, and 16 bases separated the two germline ends. The CDR3 consists of 15 residues. Germline V lookup: CDR1 MNHNY, CDR2 SVGAGI (reference sequence).

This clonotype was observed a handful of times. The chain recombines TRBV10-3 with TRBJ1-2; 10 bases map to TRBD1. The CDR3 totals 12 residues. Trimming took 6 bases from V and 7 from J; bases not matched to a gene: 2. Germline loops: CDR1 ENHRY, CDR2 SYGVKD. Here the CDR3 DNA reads TGTGCCATCAGCTGGGACAGGGGTGGCTACACCTTC. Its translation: CAISWDRGGYTF.

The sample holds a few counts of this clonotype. In nucleotides, the CDR3 is TGTGCCAGCAGCCCCCGGGACCAAGAGACCCAGTACTTC. This encodes CASSPRDQETQYF. The chain recombines TRBV7-3 with TRBJ2-5; D is unresolved. This CDR3 is 13 amino acids long. The germline gives CDR1 SGHTA, CDR2 FQGTGA. V gave up 5 bases and J gave up 0 bases, with 7 bases separating them.

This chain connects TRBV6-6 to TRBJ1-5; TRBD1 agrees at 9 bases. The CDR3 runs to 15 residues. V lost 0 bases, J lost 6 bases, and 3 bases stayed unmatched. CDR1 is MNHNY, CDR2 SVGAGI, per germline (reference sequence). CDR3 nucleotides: TGTGCCAGCAGTTACTCCGGGACAGGGAGTCAGCCCCAGCATTTT. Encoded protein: CASSYSGTGSQPQHF.

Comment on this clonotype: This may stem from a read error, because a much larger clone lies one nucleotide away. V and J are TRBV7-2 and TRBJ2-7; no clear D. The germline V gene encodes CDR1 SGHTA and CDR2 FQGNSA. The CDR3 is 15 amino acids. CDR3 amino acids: CANSLERRGNYEQYF. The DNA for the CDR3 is TGTGCCAACAGCTTAGAAAGGCGCGGAAACTACGAGCAGTACTTC.

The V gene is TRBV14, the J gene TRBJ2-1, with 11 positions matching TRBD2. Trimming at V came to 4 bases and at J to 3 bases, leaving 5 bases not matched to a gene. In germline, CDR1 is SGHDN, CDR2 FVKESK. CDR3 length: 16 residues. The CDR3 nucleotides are TGTGCCAGCAGCCGCAAACTAGCGGGGGACTACAATGAGCAGTTCTTC. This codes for CASSRKLAGDYNEQFF.

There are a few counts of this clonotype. The CDR3 nucleotides are TGTGCCAGCAGTTTCTCGCTTCGCAACGAGCAGTACTTC. Protein sequence: CASSFSLRNEQYF. The V and J genes are TRBV7-8 and TRBJ2-7; unclear D gene. The CDR3 sequence is 13 residues long. Trimming removed 6 bases from V and 5 bases from J, with 14 bases in between. Germline loops: CDR1 SGHVS, CDR2 FQNEAQ.

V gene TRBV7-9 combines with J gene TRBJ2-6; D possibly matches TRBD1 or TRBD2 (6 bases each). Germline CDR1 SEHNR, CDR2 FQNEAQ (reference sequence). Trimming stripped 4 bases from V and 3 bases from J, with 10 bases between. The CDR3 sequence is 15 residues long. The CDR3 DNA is TGTGCCAGCAGCTCCGGGGGCAGTGGGGCCAACGTCCTGACTTTC. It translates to CASSSGGSGANVLTF. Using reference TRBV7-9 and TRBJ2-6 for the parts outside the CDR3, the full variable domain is DTGVSQNPRHKITKRGQNVTFRCDPISEHNRLYWYRQTLGQGPEFLTYFQNEAQLEKSRLLSDRFSAERPKGSFSTLEIQRTEQGDSAMYLCASSSGGSGANVLTFGAGSRLTVL.